Each of the 27 T cell receptor beta chains below was sequenced from the same sample in a study of blood T cell repertoires in COVID-19. Some clones are missing from TCRdb's copy, which holds only in-frame ones; the method was immunoSEQ multiplex PCR. Of some 160,000 clones in the sample, 85% to 90% were seen once. The sample taken for sequencing was peripheral blood. The receptors here all came from a woman aged 55 to 70 with active COVID-19.

The chain has TRBV5-5 and TRBJ1-6; 10 nucleotides agree with TRBD1. CDR1 is SGHKS, CDR2 YYEKEE, per germline (reference sequence). The CDR3 covers 17 residues. J was trimmed by 10 bases and V by 5 bases; bases with no gene match: 15. CDR3 DNA: TGTGCCAGCAGTCATAACCGGGACAGGGGCCGGGGGTCACCCCTCCACTTT. It translates to CASSHNRDRGRGSPLHF.

The chain joins TRBV7-5 to TRBJ2-3; the D call TRBD2 from the table was never checked on the DNA. TRBV7-5 is listed as a pseudogene. This CDR3 spans 17 amino acids. This chain's CDR3 is CVRSLRPRGDSTDTQYF. CDR3 sequence (DNA): TGTGTCAGAAGCTTAAGACCACGGGGGGATAGCACAGATACGCAGTATTTT.

The chain joins TRBV7-2 to TRBJ1-1; tentative D call: TRBD1 (6 bases). CDR1 SGHTA and CDR2 FQGNSA come from the germline V gene. The V gene lost 1 base and the J gene lost 5 bases, with 11 bases spanning the gap. There are 14 residues in the CDR3. As DNA, the CDR3 is TGTGCCAGCAGCTTAGACACAGGGTCTACTGAAGCTTTCTTT. Residues: CASSLDTGSTEAFF.

The chain is built from TRBV6-2 or TRBV6-3 and TRBJ2-7; D unresolved. The V end was cut by 2 bases, the J end by 2 bases, with 4 bases between. The germline gives CDR1 MNHEY, CDR2 SVGEGT. The CDR3 covers 12 residues. The CDR3 nucleotides read TGTGCCAGCAGTTACGACACCTACGAGCAGTACTTC. Residues: CASSYDTYEQYF.

The chain carries TRBV4-1 and TRBJ1-4, with TRBD1 matching 8 bases. The CDR3 loop spans 16 amino acids. Germline CDR1 and CDR2: MGHRA and YSYEKL. V gave up 1 base and J gave up 7 bases; unmatched junction bases: 8. The CDR3 DNA reads as TGCGCCAGCAGCCAAGTCGACAGGGGTCGGCGTGAAAAACTGTTTTTT. Translation: CASSQVDRGRREKLFF.

This clone is a singleton in its sample. J is TRBJ2-3 and V is TRBV24-1; maybe TRBD2 (6 bases). V was clipped by 6 bases and J by 2 bases, with 14 bases between them. The CDR3 contains 15 residues. CDR1 is KGHDR and CDR2 is SFDVKD in the germline V gene. Here the CDR3 reads CATSPGAGPTDTQYF. DNA of the CDR3: TGTGCCACCAGTCCCGGGGCGGGACCCACAGATACGCAGTATTTT.

This clone has a handful of counts. The chain carries TRBV18 and TRBJ2-2, with TRBD2 matching 8 bases. Germline-derived CDR1 and CDR2 are KGHSH and LQKENI. V lost 3 bases to trimming and J lost 4 bases; unmatched junction nucleotides: 7. This CDR3 contains 16 residues. The CDR3 reads CASSPPSGSVTGELFF. Written as DNA, the CDR3 is TGTGCCAGCTCACCGCCGAGCGGGAGTGTCACCGGGGAGCTGTTTTTT.

The chain couples TRBV19 to TRBJ1-2; D is perhaps TRBD1 (6 bases). The germline V and J ends were trimmed by 7 bases and 5 bases, with 17 bases remaining between them. Per the germline V gene, CDR1 is LNHDA and CDR2 is SQIVND (reference sequence). The CDR3 loop spans 14 amino acids. The CDR3 region has the DNA TGTGCCAGTAACACAGGGAAGGGGGTTTATGGCTACACCTTC. Amino acid sequence: CASNTGKGVYGYTF.

This chain links TRBV19 with TRBJ1-2; TRBD1 matches at 10 bases. With V trimmed by 5 bases and J by 8 bases, 14 bases remained unmatched. The CDR3 consists of 16 residues. Germline V gene lookup returns CDR1 LNHDA and CDR2 SQIVND (reference sequence). CDR3: CASSGATTGGFRGYTF. CDR3 nucleotide sequence: TGTGCCAGTAGTGGGGCCACGACAGGGGGCTTTCGGGGCTACACCTTC.

The chain couples TRBV18 to TRBJ2-3, with D perhaps TRBD2 (5 bases). The V end lost 0 bases, the J end lost 6 bases, and 10 bases lay between the germline ends. This CDR3 is 14 amino acids long. Germline V CDR1 and CDR2: KGHSH, LQKENI. CDR3 in amino acids: CASSPPTRADTQYF. The CDR3, as DNA: TGTGCCAGCTCACCACCAACGCGGGCGGATACGCAGTATTTT. The variable domain in full, completed from reference TRBV18 and TRBJ2-3, reads NAGVMQNPRHLVRRRGQEARLRCSPMKGHSHVYWYRQLPEEGLKFMVYLQKENIIDESGMPKERFSAEFPKEGPSILRIQQVVRGDSAAYFCASSPPTRADTQYFGPGTRLTVL.

This chain links TRBV28 with TRBJ2-7; 9 nucleotides align to TRBD1. CDR3 size: 16 residues. The trim removed 1 base at V and 5 bases at J, leaving 9 bases unmatched. Germline values: CDR1 MDHEN, CDR2 SYDVKM. The CDR3 DNA is TGTGCCAGCAGTTTATTGTCGGGACAGGGTAACCACGAGCAGTACTTC. Its translation: CASSLLSGQGNHEQYF. The full variable domain, completed using reference TRBV28 and TRBJ2-7, is DVKVTQSSRYLVKRTGEKVFLECVQDMDHENMFWYRQDPGLGLRLIYFSYDVKMKEKGDIPEGYSVSREKKERFSLILESASTNQTSMYLCASSLLSGQGNHEQYFGPGTRLTVT.

CDR3 in amino acids: CASSYFAGELFF. The CDR3 nucleotides are TGTGCCAGCAGCTATTTCGCCGGGGAGCTGTTTTTT. The V gene is TRBV7-3, the J gene TRBJ2-2; D uncertain. The CDR3 is 12 residues long. Germline-derived CDR1 and CDR2 are SGHTA and FQGTGA. Deletions cut 4 bases from V and 6 bases from J, with 6 bases between. Together with reference TRBV7-3 and TRBJ2-2, the CDR3 gives the full variable domain: GAGVSQTPSNKVTEKGKYVELRCDPISGHTALYWYRQSLGQGPEFLIYFQGTGAADDSGLPNDRFFAVRPEGSVSTLKIQRTERGDSAVYLCASSYFAGELFFGEGSRLTVL.

This chain connects TRBV14 to TRBJ2-5, with D possibly TRBD1 on 5 matching bases. The CDR3 totals 14 residues. The V gene lost 0 bases and the J gene lost 5 bases, with 10 bases spanning the gap. Germline CDR1 and CDR2: SGHDN and FVKESK. The CDR3 reads CASSQDAGYETQYF. In DNA form, the CDR3 reads TGTGCCAGCAGCCAAGATGCAGGGTATGAGACCCAGTACTTC.

The chain recombines TRBV27 with TRBJ2-5; possibly TRBD1 for D (6 bases). This CDR3 is 14 amino acids long. The germline V gene encodes CDR1 MNHEY and CDR2 SMNVEV (reference sequence). V lost 5 bases and J 5 bases, leaving 15 bases between the germline ends. The CDR3 spells CASSDRLSVETQYF. The CDR3 coding sequence is TGTGCCAGCAGTGACAGGCTATCAGTGGAGACCCAGTACTTC.

The genes are TRBV6-5 and TRBJ1-2; 8 bases line up with TRBD1. From germline, CDR1 is MNHEY and CDR2 SVGAGI. V shed 4 bases, J shed 7 bases, and the junction held 2 bases outside the gene matches. This CDR3 region has 12 residues. This chain's CDR3 is CASSSQGVGYTF. The CDR3 nucleotides are TGTGCCAGCAGTTCACAGGGGGTTGGCTACACCTTC.

CDR3 amino acids: CASSWTDPMNTEAFF. CDR3 coding DNA: TGTGCCAGCAGTTGGACAGATCCAATGAACACTGAAGCTTTCTTT. The chain has TRBV21-1 and TRBJ1-1; the table gives TRBD1 as D, unverified against the DNA. TRBV21-1 is flagged as a pseudogene. This CDR3 has 15 amino acids.

The chain uses TRBV29-1 and TRBJ1-3, with 12 positions matching TRBD1. The CDR3 runs 17 residues. V lost 7 bases, J lost 0 bases, and 10 bases stayed unmatched. Germline lookup yields CDR1 SQVTM and CDR2 ANQGSEA. CDR3 region: CSGLLGTGGTSGNTIYF. The CDR3 nucleotides are TGCAGCGGGCTGCTCGGGACAGGGGGCACCTCTGGAAACACCATATATTTT.

V is TRBV13 and J is TRBJ2-1, with TRBD1 matching over 8 bases. The V segment lost 5 bases and the J segment 4 bases; nucleotides outside the gene matches: 13. The CDR3 spans 17 residues. Germline-derived CDR1 and CDR2 are PRHDT and FYEKMQ (reference sequence). CDR3 bases: TGTGCCAGCAGCCCCCCCCGGGGACAGGCTTTATACAATGAGCAGTTCTTC. Amino acid sequence: CASSPPRGQALYNEQFF.

This clone was recorded a few times. This rearrangement joins TRBV7-2 to TRBJ2-7; the match to TRBD2 covers 7 bases. With V trimmed by 5 bases and J by 9 bases, 10 bases remained unmatched. This CDR3 comprises 13 residues. In germline, CDR1 is SGHTA, CDR2 FQGNSA. CDR3 sequence reads: CASSPPGTKVQYF. CDR3 nucleotides: TGTGCCAGCAGCCCACCCGGGACTAAGGTGCAGTACTTC.

This clone showed up just once. The chain combines TRBV27 with TRBJ1-2; D unresolved. The CDR3 has 13 residues. Germline CDR1 MNHEY, CDR2 SMNVEV (reference sequence). V was trimmed by 6 bases and J by 4 bases, leaving 12 bases between them. CDR3 loop: CASSLQSAYGYTF. CDR3 coding DNA: TGTGCCAGCAGCCTCCAGTCCGCCTATGGCTACACCTTC.

This chain connects TRBV2 to TRBJ2-2; D remains ambiguous. The germline CDR1 and CDR2 sequences are SNHLY and FYNNEI. The CDR3 covers 12 residues. The V gene lost 6 bases and the J gene lost 6 bases, with 8 bases spanning the gap. The CDR3 loop is CASRLQPGELFF. CDR3 DNA sequence: TGTGCCAGCAGGTTACAGCCCGGGGAGCTGTTTTTT. Based on the CDR3 plus reference TRBV2 and TRBJ2-2, the full variable domain is EPEVTQTPSHQVTQMGQEVILRCVPISNHLYFYWYRQILGQKVEFLVSFYNNEISEKSEIFDDQFSVERPDGSNFTLKIRSTKLEDSAMYFCASRLQPGELFFGEGSRLTVL.

The chain has TRBV24-1 and TRBJ2-7, with D unresolved. V lost 4 bases to trimming and J lost 3 bases, with 18 bases between them. The germline V gene has CDR1 KGHDR and CDR2 SFDVKD. CDR3 length: 16 residues. The CDR3 protein is CATSDLDPLLDYEQYF. As DNA, the CDR3 is TGTGCCACCAGTGACCTAGACCCCTTATTGGACTACGAGCAGTACTTC.

The V gene is TRBV7-2, the J gene TRBJ2-1; TRBD2 agrees at 9 bases. This CDR3 has 17 amino acids. V shed 6 bases and J 3 bases; nucleotides not matched to a gene: 12. In germline, CDR1 is SGHTA, CDR2 FQGNSA. This CDR3 reads CASSKEVAGVIYNEQFF. CDR3 sequence (DNA): TGTGCCAGCAGTAAGGAGGTAGCGGGAGTAATCTACAATGAGCAGTTCTTC.

The chain has TRBV5-1 and TRBJ1-6; 9 bases agree with TRBD1. The CDR3 runs to 15 residues. Per the germline V gene, CDR1 is SGHRS and CDR2 is YFSETQ. After removal of 2 bases from V and 7 bases from J, the junction contained 4 bases not matched to a gene. Here the CDR3 DNA reads TGCGCCAGCAGCTTACAGGGGGCGCCGAATTCACCCCTCCACTTT. This gives the protein CASSLQGAPNSPLHF.

The V call is TRBV19, the J call TRBJ2-2; the D gene is possibly TRBD1 (6 bases). V dropped 8 bases and J dropped 7 bases, with 14 bases sitting between them. The CDR3 totals 13 residues. The germline V gene encodes CDR1 LNHDA and CDR2 SQIVND (reference sequence). The CDR3 DNA reads as TGTGCCAGTGGGACATCCGCGGTCGGGGAGCTGTTTTTT. It encodes CASGTSAVGELFF.

The chain combines TRBV6-2 or TRBV6-3 with TRBJ2-7; D is unclear. The V gene's germline CDR1 is MNHEY and CDR2 SVGEGT. The V end lost 2 bases, the J end lost 2 bases, and 13 bases lay between the germline ends. The CDR3 covers 15 residues. This CDR3 is CASSYEAVRPYEQYF. The CDR3 DNA follows: TGTGCCAGCAGTTACGAGGCGGTGAGACCCTACGAGCAGTACTTC.

This chain uses TRBV14 with TRBJ1-5; D is undetermined. The ends were cut back, 0 bases at V and 9 bases at J, with 9 bases in the middle. Germline V gene sequence: CDR1 SGHDN, CDR2 FVKESK. The CDR3 sequence is 13 residues long. The CDR3 spells CASSQDLRSPQHF. CDR3 nucleotides: TGTGCCAGCAGCCAAGATTTGCGGTCGCCCCAGCATTTT.